These T cell receptor beta chains were read from a single sample in a study of cytomegalovirus exposure and HLA in healthy donors. Clones were sequenced by immunoSEQ multiplex PCR, and TCRdb holds only the in-frame ones, with some missing. Of about 97,000 clones listed, 70% to 75% are singletons. The sequenced sample consisted of PBMCs. The origin of the receptors is a man in his forties or fifties in good health and CMV-seronegative. Each CDR3 is given with its conserved first and last residue. The order of the fields is D gene, J gene, clone size, V gene, CDR3 protein, CDR3 DNA. D genes are given only for firm matches. Expanded clones are given a class, and other clones once, few, many or no size at all.

>TRBD2|TRBJ2-3|.|TRBV5-6
CASSLFLAGESTDTQYF
TGTGCCAGCAGCTTGTTCCTAGCGGGGGAGAGCACAGATACGCAGTATTTT
>.|TRBJ2-5|once|TRBV9
CASSWGTRGNQETQYF
TGTGCCAGCAGCTGGGGAACCCGGGGAAACCAAGAGACCCAGTACTTC
>TRBD1|TRBJ2-7|.|TRBV2
CASRLTGVPNEQYF
TGTGCCAGCAGATTGACAGGGGTCCCCAACGAGCAGTACTTC
>.|TRBJ1-4|once|TRBV28
CASRGEKLFF
TGTGCCAGCCGGGGGGAAAAACTGTTTTTT
>TRBD2|TRBJ2-5|.|TRBV5-1
CASSRGRGGRETQYF
TGCGCCAGCAGCCGAGGCCGGGGGGGTCGGGAGACCCAGTACTTC
>.|TRBJ1-5|.|TRBV6-5
CASRPKTGFQPQHF
TGTGCCAGCAGACCGAAAACAGGGTTCCAGCCCCAGCATTTT
>TRBD2|TRBJ2-7|.|TRBV2
CASSFPPGGEQYF
TGTGCCAGCAGTTTCCCTCCGGGGGGCGAGCAGTACTTC
>.|TRBJ2-7|.|TRBV7-2
CASSPGGGGIYEQYF
TGTGCCAGCAGCCCTGGGGGCGGGGGCATATACGAGCAGTACTTC
>.|TRBJ2-7|few|TRBV6-1
CASSDPAGTLPYEQYF
TGTGCCAGCAGTGACCCGGCCGGGACTCTCCCCTACGAGCAGTACTTC
>TRBD1|TRBJ1-4|.|TRBV4-1
CASSQVGGPRGTNEKLFF
TGCGCCAGCAGCCAAGTAGGGGGCCCACGGGGAACTAATGAAAAACTGTTTTTT
>TRBD2|TRBJ2-1|.|TRBV9
CASSEGQRLAYEQFF
TGTGCCAGCAGCGAGGGCCAAAGACTAGCCTATGAGCAGTTCTTC
>.|TRBJ1-1|.|TRBV4-2
CASSQDVGHRNTEAFF
TGTGCCAGCAGCCAAGATGTGGGTCACAGGAACACTGAAGCTTTCTTT
>.|TRBJ2-1|.|TRBV2
CASIFARRASEQFF
TGTGCCAGCATCTTCGCTCGGAGGGCCAGCGAGCAGTTCTTC
>TRBD1|TRBJ1-5|.|TRBV18
CASSLLPRGRKEQPQHF
TGTGCCAGCTCACTCTTGCCCAGGGGGCGAAAAGAACAGCCCCAGCATTTT
>TRBD1|TRBJ1-2|few|TRBV7-2
CASSVNRGGYTF
TGTGCCAGCAGCGTAAACAGGGGTGGCTACACCTTC
>TRBD1|TRBJ1-2|.|TRBV27
CASSLASGTAHYGYTF
TGTGCCAGCAGTTTAGCATCCGGGACAGCACACTATGGCTACACCTTC
>TRBD1|TRBJ1-2|few|TRBV7-9
CASSPGTGLPYGYTF
TGTGCCAGCAGTCCCGGGACAGGGCTTCCTTATGGCTACACCTTC
>.|TRBJ1-4|.|TRBV2
CASSEGRTNEKLFF
TGTGCCAGCAGTGAAGGGAGGACTAATGAAAAACTGTTTTTT
>.|TRBJ1-4|once|TRBV7-6
CASSPHGGTNEKLFF
TGTGCCAGCAGCCCCCATGGGGGGACTAATGAAAAACTGTTTTTT
>.|TRBJ2-2|few|TRBV11-2
CASSLSWGDTGELFF
TGTGCCAGCAGCTTAAGTTGGGGGGACACCGGGGAGCTGTTTTTT
>.|TRBJ2-2|.|TRBV5-1
CASSEGLGTNTGELFF
TGCGCCAGCAGCGAGGGCCTGGGGACGAACACCGGGGAGCTGTTTTTT
>TRBD1|TRBJ2-7|.|TRBV28
CASIQTTQQGEQYF
TGTGCCAGCATCCAGACCACGCAACAGGGGGAGCAGTACTTC
>.|TRBJ2-6|.|TRBV2
CASNTGASGANVLTF
TGTGCCAGCAATACAGGTGCCTCTGGGGCCAACGTCCTGACTTTC
>.|TRBJ2-6|.|TRBV6-5
CASLPSGANVLTF
TGTGCCAGCCTTCCCTCTGGGGCCAACGTCCTGACTTTC
>TRBD2|TRBJ2-7|.|TRBV13
CASSFSPVRAGGRNEQYF
TGTGCCAGCAGCTTCAGTCCGGTTCGAGCGGGGGGGCGTAACGAGCAGTACTTC
>.|TRBJ1-4|.|TRBV2
CASSRRSKGELFF
TGTGCCAGCAGTCGCAGGTCCAAGGGGGAACTGTTTTTT
>TRBD1|TRBJ2-3|few|TRBV19
CASGTGVLSSTDTQYF
TGTGCCAGCGGGACAGGGGTACTGTCTAGCACAGATACGCAGTATTTT
>TRBD1|TRBJ1-1|.|TRBV18
CASSPGQGAVEAFF
TGTGCCAGCTCACCGGGACAGGGGGCTGTTGAAGCTTTCTTT
>TRBD2|TRBJ2-7|.|TRBV19
CASSPSGGGVEFLTYEQYF
TGTGCCAGTAGCCCTTCCGGCGGGGGGGTCGAGTTCCTAACCTACGAGCAGTACTTC
>.|TRBJ1-4|few|TRBV18
CASSPRLQGQGEKLFF
TGTGCCAGCTCACCACGGCTGCAGGGCCAGGGTGAAAAACTGTTTTTT
>TRBD1|TRBJ1-2|.|TRBV6-1
CASRPPGTGNYGYTF
TGTGCCAGCAGGCCCCCCGGGACAGGGAACTATGGCTACACCTTC
>.|TRBJ2-7|once|TRBV7-9
CASSPGLEPYEQYF
TGTGCCAGCAGCCCAGGGCTAGAGCCCTACGAGCAGTACTTC
>.|TRBJ1-2|.|TRBV4-1
CASSPKGRQGSDYGYTF
TGCGCCAGCAGCCCAAAGGGAAGGCAGGGGTCGGACTATGGCTACACCTTC
>.|TRBJ2-7|.|TRBV15
CATSRESGTISYEQYF
TGTGCCACCAGCAGAGAATCAGGAACGATCTCCTACGAGCAGTACTTC
>.|TRBJ1-1|.|TRBV27
CASSFGRANTEAFF
TGTGCCAGCAGTTTTGGCAGGGCAAACACTGAAGCTTTCTTT
>TRBD1|TRBJ2-3|.|TRBV7-2
CASSSVGQGGSVDTQYF
TGTGCCAGCAGCTCGGTGGGACAGGGGGGTTCAGTAGATACGCAGTATTTT
>.|TRBJ2-2|.|TRBV5-6
CASSPGRGALDAGELFF
TGTGCCAGCAGCCCTGGACGGGGGGCCTTGGACGCCGGGGAGCTGTTTTTT
>TRBD1|TRBJ1-1|.|TRBV29-1
CSVATGGREAFF
TGCAGCGTCGCCACAGGGGGCAGGGAAGCTTTCTTT
>TRBD1|TRBJ2-7|.|TRBV4-3
CASSRGQGAGEQYF
TGCGCCAGCAGCCGAGGACAGGGGGCGGGGGAGCAGTACTTC
>TRBD1|TRBJ2-3|.|TRBV10-3
CAMGQGGITDTQYF
TGTGCCATGGGACAGGGTGGCATTACAGATACGCAGTATTTT
>.|TRBJ2-3|once|TRBV5-1
CASSLPTGWSTDTQYF
TGCGCCAGCAGCTTGCCCACAGGTTGGAGCACAGATACGCAGTATTTT
>TRBD1|TRBJ1-1|.|TRBV9
CASSGKQGKDTEAFF
TGTGCCAGCAGCGGGAAACAGGGGAAGGACACTGAAGCTTTCTTT
>TRBD2|TRBJ2-5|.|TRBV5-4
CASRGTSGGETQYF
TGTGCCAGCAGAGGGACTAGCGGGGGCGAGACCCAGTACTTC
>.|TRBJ1-5|few|TRBV7-8
CASSLGGGGTQPQHF
TGTGCCAGCAGCTTAGGGGGCGGGGGGACTCAGCCCCAGCATTTT
>.|TRBJ2-7|once|TRBV5-1
CASSLETAFYEQYF
TGCGCCAGCAGCCTAGAGACAGCCTTCTACGAGCAGTACTTC
>.|TRBJ2-3|medium-sized|TRBV5-1
CASSAKLTDTQYF
TGCGCCAGCAGCGCGAAGCTCACAGATACGCAGTATTTT
>TRBD1|TRBJ2-7|.|TRBV6-1
CASSEGPGGYEQYF
TGTGCCAGCAGTGAAGGTCCAGGGGGCTACGAGCAGTACTTC
>.|TRBJ1-3|.|TRBV18
CASSPQTVSGNTIYF
TGTGCCAGCTCACCGCAGACAGTCTCTGGAAACACCATATATTTT
>.|TRBJ2-7|.|TRBV30
CAWSWQGVPWEQYF
TGTGCCTGGAGTTGGCAGGGCGTCCCCTGGGAGCAGTACTTC
>.|TRBJ1-1|.|TRBV19
CAGSGGPKDTEAFF
TGTGCCGGTTCGGGGGGGCCAAAGGACACTGAAGCTTTCTTT
>.|TRBJ2-1|.|TRBV6-5
CASSYQVTSSYNEQFF
TGTGCCAGCAGTTATCAGGTGACTAGCTCCTACAATGAGCAGTTCTTC
>TRBD2|TRBJ2-1|.|TRBV5-1
CASSNQLAGGSNEQFF
TGCGCCAGCAGCAACCAACTAGCGGGGGGATCCAATGAGCAGTTCTTC
>.|TRBJ1-1|.|TRBV7-9
CASSSLQGLNTEAFF
TGTGCCAGCAGCTCCCTACAGGGTTTGAACACTGAAGCTTTCTTT
>.|TRBJ2-6|few|TRBV5-1
CASTPAAGAGANVLTF
TGCGCCAGCACCCCCGCGGCAGGGGCTGGGGCCAACGTCCTGACTTTC
>.|TRBJ1-2|few|TRBV7-2
CASSSGHNDGYTF
TGTGCCAGCAGCTCGGGACATAATGATGGCTACACCTTC
>.|TRBJ1-1|.|TRBV10-3
CAISSGSRMNTEAFF
TGTGCCATCAGTTCAGGGTCACGCATGAACACTGAAGCTTTCTTT
>.|TRBJ2-6|few|TRBV1
CTSSLGQGASGANVLTF
TGCACCAGCAGCCTGGGACAGGGGGCGTCTGGGGCCAACGTCCTGACTTTC